This T cell receptor (beta chain) was retrieved from a study of T cell responses to AZD1222 COVID-19 vaccine. Looked up from germline, CDR1 is SNHLY and CDR2 is FYNNEI. A total of 12 residues make up the CDR3, ends included. Clones were sequenced by immunoSEQ multiplex PCR, and TCRdb holds only the in-frame ones, with some missing. The repertoire holds about 220,000 clones, with approximately 94% as singletons. Study-wide results and limits: Reportedly, nearly half of unique spike TCRs recognized epitopes outside B.1.351/B.1.1.7 mutations.

As for this clone: Its antigen is still unknown. A read error is likely, as this CDR3 ends without the conserved phenylalanine or tryptophan. It is unclear where the CDR3 begins or ends on the DNA, so no DNA is shown, and the CDR3 is as TCRdb lists it.

The material was peripheral blood, obtained on day 0 of MenACWY control vaccination. The clonotype was recovered from an adult in good health. The V gene is TRBV2, the J gene TRBJ2-4. CDR3 sequence: CASSAAISRTTH.